The 20 T cell receptor beta chains listed next were all sequenced from one sample in a study of blood T cell repertoires in COVID-19. Some clones are missing from TCRdb's copy, which holds only in-frame ones; the method was immunoSEQ multiplex PCR. Of about 120,000 clones in the sample, 70% to 80% are singletons; the top ten hold approximately 35%. Sequenced: peripheral blood. These receptor sequences come from a middle-aged man with active or convalescent COVID-19.

V gene TRBV28 combines with J gene TRBJ1-2; TRBD1 is a possible D gene (6 bases). This CDR3 spans 15 amino acids. V was pared by 2 bases and J by 4 bases, with 14 bases between. Germline V lookup: CDR1 MDHEN, CDR2 SYDVKM. CDR3 sequence reads: CASSLMGGRFYGYTF. CDR3 nucleotide sequence: TGTGCCAGCAGTTTAATGGGGGGGCGCTTCTATGGCTACACCTTC.

This clone was seen more than once but under ten times. This rearrangement joins TRBV19 to TRBJ2-7; 7 bases are shared with TRBD2. Germline V gene data show CDR1 as LNHDA and CDR2 as SQIVND (reference sequence). CDR3 length: 15 amino acids. The V segment lost 1 base and the J segment 3 bases; nucleotides outside the gene matches: 6. The CDR3 sequence is CASSIVRGEFYEQYF. The CDR3 coding sequence is TGTGCCAGTAGTATAGTTCGGGGGGAGTTCTACGAGCAGTACTTC.

The rearrangement links TRBV7-9 to TRBJ1-2, with TRBD1 matching over 8 bases. Trimming took 0 bases from V and 8 from J; bases not matched to a gene: 11. Germline V gene data show CDR1 as SEHNR and CDR2 as FQNEAQ (reference sequence). The CDR3 covers 16 residues. DNA of the CDR3: TGTGCCAGCAGCTTAGCCGCAACGGACAGGGTAAGCGGCTACACCTTC. Protein product: CASSLAATDRVSGYTF.

V and J are TRBV30 and TRBJ1-5, with 7 bases aligning to TRBD1. V was clipped by 2 bases and J by 7 bases; unmatched bases: 5. CDR3 length: 13 residues. From germline, CDR1 is GTSNPN and CDR2 SVGIG (reference sequence). The CDR3 region is CAWSRQGGQPQHF. In DNA, the CDR3 is TGTGCCTGGAGTAGACAGGGCGGACAGCCCCAGCATTTT.

This clone was seen more than once but under ten times. CDR3 region: CASSYGRENSYEQYF. The CDR3 bases are TGTGCCAGCAGCTACGGACGGGAGAACTCCTACGAGCAGTACTTC. This chain joins TRBV5-6 and TRBJ2-7, with D possibly matching TRBD2 (6 bases). CDR3 length: 15 residues. V was cut by 3 bases and J by 0 bases, with 13 bases left in between. Germline assignment: CDR1 SGHDT and CDR2 YYEEEE. The full variable domain, in which reference TRBV5-6 and TRBJ2-7 provide the parts outside the CDR3, is DAGVTQSPTHLIKTRGQQVTLRCSPKSGHDTVSWYQQALGQGPQFIFQYYEEEERQRGNFPDRFSGHQFPNYSSELNVNALLLGDSALYLCASSYGRENSYEQYFGPGTRLTVT.

V usage is TRBV28 and J usage is TRBJ2-7, with 8 bases fitting TRBD2. CDR1 MDHEN and CDR2 SYDVKM come from the germline V gene. V shed 3 bases and J 6 bases; nucleotides not matched to a gene: 1. The CDR3 length is 12 residues. CDR3 protein: CASSFRGGEQYF. DNA of the CDR3: TGTGCCAGCAGTTTCCGGGGGGGCGAGCAGTACTTC.

The V call is TRBV5-1, the J call TRBJ1-3, with a possible D match to TRBD1 (5 bases). The CDR3 is 16 residues long. Between the trimmed V and J ends, which lost 0 bases and 1 base, there was a span of 11 bases. The germline CDR1 and CDR2 sequences are SGHRS and YFSETQ. Here the CDR3 reads CASSLAPGLSGNTIYF. For the CDR3, the DNA is TGCGCCAGCAGCTTGGCACCGGGACTTTCTGGAAACACCATATATTTT. The variable domain in full, with the rest retrieved from reference TRBV5-1 and TRBJ1-3, is KAGVTQTPRYLIKTRGQQVTLSCSPISGHRSVSWYQQTPGQGLQFLFEYFSETQRNKGNFPGRFSGRQFSNSRSEMNVSTLELGDSALYLCASSLAPGLSGNTIYFGEGSWLTVV.

The CDR3 coding sequence is TGTGCCAGCAGTAAAGGACTAGCGGTTAGGAGCTCCTACAATGAGCAGTTCTTC. Translating gives CASSKGLAVRSSYNEQFF. The chain employs TRBV9 and TRBJ2-1; TRBD2 matches 10 bases. The CDR3 is made up of 18 amino acids. Per germline, CDR1 SGDLS and CDR2 YYNGEE. The junction had 11 bases not matched to a gene; V was cut back by 5 bases and J by 0 bases.

The V and J genes are TRBV30 and TRBJ1-2; D is undetermined. Germline CDR1 is GTSNPN and CDR2 is SVGIG (reference sequence). The CDR3 loop spans 12 amino acids. V was trimmed by 2 bases and J by 4 bases, leaving 8 bases between them. CDR3 loop: CAWSSGFYGYTF. The CDR3 DNA reads TGTGCCTGGAGTTCGGGGTTCTATGGCTACACCTTC.

The genes are TRBV7-9 and TRBJ2-3; perhaps TRBD2 as D (6 bases). The germline V gene has CDR1 SEHNR and CDR2 FQNEAQ (reference sequence). V was clipped by 2 bases and J by 0 bases, with 12 bases between them. CDR3 length equals 16 residues. The CDR3 sequence: CASSLSPGLSTDTQYF. DNA for the CDR3: TGTGCCAGCAGCTTATCCCCCGGACTAAGCACAGATACGCAGTATTTT.

V usage is TRBV6-4 and J usage is TRBJ2-7; maybe TRBD2 (6 bases). This CDR3 has 15 amino acids. The germline CDR1 and CDR2 sequences are MRHNA and SNTAGT. The V and J ends lost 3 bases and 3 bases respectively, with 15 bases between them. CDR3 amino acids: CASSERRDSDYEQYF. The CDR3 DNA reads TGTGCCAGCAGTGAACGGAGGGACTCTGACTACGAGCAGTACTTC.

In its sample, this clone was seen a few times. The J gene is TRBJ2-7, the V gene TRBV5-1; 9 bases match TRBD1. The germline CDR1 and CDR2 sequences are SGHRS and YFSETQ. The CDR3 spans 15 residues. J gave up 6 bases and V 3 bases, and 10 bases lay outside the gene matches. The CDR3 bases are TGCGCCAGCAGCTCCTTGACAGGGGGTTTCGGCGAGCAGTACTTC. It specifies CASSSLTGGFGEQYF. Full variable domain (rest looked up from reference TRBV5-1 and TRBJ2-7): KAGVTQTPRYLIKTRGQQVTLSCSPISGHRSVSWYQQTPGQGLQFLFEYFSETQRNKGNFPGRFSGRQFSNSRSEMNVSTLELGDSALYLCASSSLTGGFGEQYFGPGTRLTVT.

This clone was counted between two and nine times. The chain is built from TRBV11-2 and TRBJ2-3; 8 positions match TRBD2. V shed 4 bases and J 5 bases; nucleotides not matched to a gene: 17. This CDR3 spans 18 amino acids. The germline V gene has CDR1 SGHAT and CDR2 FQNNGV. CDR3 in DNA: TGTGCCAGCAGCTCCCCCATGGGGAAGCGGGAGAGAGGAGATACGCAGTATTTT. Its translation: CASSSPMGKRERGDTQYF.

V and J are TRBV28 and TRBJ2-2, with 9 positions matching TRBD1. Germline CDR1 and CDR2: MDHEN and SYDVKM. V was clipped by 2 bases and J by 7 bases; unmatched bases: 8. CDR3 length equals 16 residues. The CDR3 sequence: CASSLPGQGKNGELFF. The CDR3 nucleotides read TGTGCCAGCAGTTTACCGGGACAGGGCAAAAACGGGGAGCTGTTTTTT.

The rearrangement joins TRBV5-5 to TRBJ2-1; the D gene is possibly TRBD2 (6 bases). The CDR3 extends over 15 amino acids. Trimming removed 7 bases from V and 8 bases from J, with 22 bases in between. Germline loops: CDR1 SGHKS, CDR2 YYEKEE (reference sequence). CDR3 nucleotide sequence: TGTGCCAGCGGGACTCCCAAGGGACTGTGGGATGAGCAGTTCTTC. Amino acids: CASGTPKGLWDEQFF. Full variable domain (rest looked up from reference TRBV5-5 and TRBJ2-1): DAGVTQSPTHLIKTRGQQVTLRCSPISGHKSVSWYQQVLGQGPQFIFQYYEKEERGRGNFPDRFSARQFPNYSSELNVNALLLGDSALYLCASGTPKGLWDEQFFGPGTRLTVL.

The chain joins TRBV27 to TRBJ1-2; D possibly corresponds to TRBD1 (5 bases). CDR3 length: 14 amino acids. Trimming removed 5 bases from V and 5 bases from J, with 15 bases in between. The germline gives CDR1 MNHEY, CDR2 SMNVEV (reference sequence). The CDR3: CASSRAPGVYGYTF. The CDR3 DNA reads as TGTGCCAGCAGTAGGGCCCCGGGGGTATATGGCTACACCTTC.

The V and J genes are TRBV25-1 and TRBJ1-1; 10 positions agree with TRBD1. Germline values: CDR1 MGHDK, CDR2 SYGVNS. This CDR3 region has 14 residues. V was clipped by 5 bases and J by 5 bases; unmatched bases: 5. As DNA, the CDR3 is TGTGCCAGCAGTCCCGCGGACAGGGGGACTGAAGCTTTCTTT. It codes for CASSPADRGTEAFF.

This clone came up once. The CDR3 region is CASSFEGAKYSPLHF. CDR3 nucleotide sequence: TGTGCCAGCAGTTTTGAGGGGGCTAAGTATTCACCCCTCCACTTT. The chain uses TRBV27 and TRBJ1-6; 7 positions match TRBD1. V gave up 3 bases and J gave up 8 bases; unmatched junction bases: 7. The CDR3 has 15 residues. CDR1 and CDR2 from the germline V gene are MNHEY and SMNVEV (reference sequence).

The chain employs TRBV5-4 and TRBJ2-5; D perhaps matches TRBD2 (6 bases). The CDR3 length is 12 residues. The V gene's germline CDR1 is SGHNT and CDR2 YYREEE (reference sequence). The V end lost 7 bases, the J end lost 4 bases, and 11 bases lay between the germline ends. Written as DNA, the CDR3 is TGTGCCAGCGCGGCGGAGGGAGAGACCCAGTACTTC. Protein sequence: CASAAEGETQYF. The full variable domain, its missing parts supplied by reference TRBV5-4 and TRBJ2-5, is ETGVTQSPTHLIKTRGQQVTLRCSSQSGHNTVSWYQQALGQGPQFIFQYYREEENGRGNFPPRFSGLQFPNYSSELNVNALELDDSALYLCASAAEGETQYFGPGTRLLVL.

The chain has TRBV6-4 and TRBJ2-2; 7 nucleotides line up with TRBD2. This CDR3 has 14 amino acids. Germline lookup yields CDR1 MRHNA and CDR2 SNTAGT. V trimming: 2 bases; J trimming: 6 bases; junction bases outside the gene matches: 3. DNA of the CDR3: TGTGCCAGCAGTGACGGTGCGGGGGCCGGGGAGCTGTTTTTT. It encodes CASSDGAGAGELFF.